This T cell receptor beta chain appears in the sequencing data of a study of T cell responses to AZD1222 COVID-19 vaccine. At the level of the study: Timing groups of about 4 and about 12 weeks for second doses were pooled. General observations from the study: The reported proportion of spike-specific TCRs targeting unmutated variant regions was nearly half. No repertoire was sampled before or during the peak T cell response, only after it. At baseline, just a handful of AZD1222 recipients tested seropositive.

Generated by immunoSEQ multiplex PCR, the TCRdb table keeps only in-frame clones and is missing some. The sample holds under 150,000 clones, 90% to 95% seen once. For this clone: Antigen: not known.

The source material was peripheral blood, sampled on day 0 of AZD1222 vaccination. The TCR originated in an adult in good health.

DNA for the CDR3: TGTGCCAGCAGTTACGCGGGAGGACTCTCTGGGGCCAACGTCCTGACTTTC. This translates into CASSYAGGLSGANVLTF. The J gene is TRBJ2-6, the V gene TRBV6-2 or TRBV6-3; 8 positions agree with TRBD2. This CDR3 contains 17 residues. Germline V gene lookup returns CDR1 MNHEY and CDR2 SVGEGT. V lost 2 bases and J lost 0; bases outside the gene matches: 3.